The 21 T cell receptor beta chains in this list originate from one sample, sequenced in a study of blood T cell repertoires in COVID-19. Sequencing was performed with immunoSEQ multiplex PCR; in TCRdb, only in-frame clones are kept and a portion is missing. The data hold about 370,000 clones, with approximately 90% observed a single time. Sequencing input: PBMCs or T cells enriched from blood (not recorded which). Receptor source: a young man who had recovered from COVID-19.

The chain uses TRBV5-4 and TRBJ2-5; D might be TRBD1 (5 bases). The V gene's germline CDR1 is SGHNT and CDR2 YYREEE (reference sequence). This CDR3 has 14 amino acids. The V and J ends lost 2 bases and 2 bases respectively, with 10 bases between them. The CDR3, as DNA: TGTGCCAGCAGCTTTAAGACAGTTCAAGAGACCCAGTACTTC. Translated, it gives CASSFKTVQETQYF.

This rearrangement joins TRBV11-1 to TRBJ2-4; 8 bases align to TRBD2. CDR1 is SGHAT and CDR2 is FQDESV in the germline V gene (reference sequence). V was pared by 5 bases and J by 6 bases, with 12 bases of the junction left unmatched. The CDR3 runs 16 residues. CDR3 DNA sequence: TGTGCCAGCAGCACCCCCGTGGGGACTAGGGGAAACATTCAGTACTTC. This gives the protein CASSTPVGTRGNIQYF.

As DNA, the CDR3 is TGCGCCAGCAGCCTCATCGCGGCGCTAGCGGGGGTTTACAATGAGCAGTTCTTC. Translating gives CASSLIAALAGVYNEQFF. This chain connects TRBV4-1 to TRBJ2-1; 10 bases map to TRBD2. Germline-derived CDR1 and CDR2 are MGHRA and YSYEKL. The trim removed 4 bases at V and 4 bases at J, leaving 13 bases unmatched. This CDR3 is built from 18 residues.

Written as DNA, the CDR3 is TGCAGCGTTGAAGGACAGGGGCTGAACTATGGCTACACCTTC. Amino acids: CSVEGQGLNYGYTF. V is TRBV29-1 and J is TRBJ1-2; 8 positions agree with TRBD1. Trimming at V came to 1 base and at J to 2 bases, leaving 3 bases not matched to a gene. The CDR3 loop spans 14 amino acids. Germline CDR1 reads SQVTM; CDR2 reads ANQGSEA.

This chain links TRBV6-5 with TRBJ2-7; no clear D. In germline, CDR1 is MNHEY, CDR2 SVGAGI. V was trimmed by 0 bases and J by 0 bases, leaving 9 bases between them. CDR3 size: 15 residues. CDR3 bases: TGTGCCAGCAGTTACTCAGGAGTGAGCTCCTACGAGCAGTACTTC. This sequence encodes CASSYSGVSSYEQYF.

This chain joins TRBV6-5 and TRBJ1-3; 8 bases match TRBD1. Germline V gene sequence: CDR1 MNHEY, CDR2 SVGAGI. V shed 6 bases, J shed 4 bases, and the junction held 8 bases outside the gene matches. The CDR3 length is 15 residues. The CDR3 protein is CASRNGQGQGNTIYF. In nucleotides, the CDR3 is TGTGCCAGCAGGAATGGACAGGGTCAGGGAAACACCATATATTTT.

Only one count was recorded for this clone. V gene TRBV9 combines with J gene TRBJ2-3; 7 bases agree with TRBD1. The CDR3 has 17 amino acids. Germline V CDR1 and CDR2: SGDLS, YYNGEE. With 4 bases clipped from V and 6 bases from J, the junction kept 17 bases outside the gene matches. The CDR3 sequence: CASSPQAGGQLEDTQYF. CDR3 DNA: TGTGCCAGCAGCCCCCAGGCAGGGGGACAACTTGAGGATACGCAGTATTTT.

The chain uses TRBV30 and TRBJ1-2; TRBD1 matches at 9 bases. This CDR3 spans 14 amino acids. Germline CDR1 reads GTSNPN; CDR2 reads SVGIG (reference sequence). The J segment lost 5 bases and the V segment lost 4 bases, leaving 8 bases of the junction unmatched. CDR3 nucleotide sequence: TGTGCCTGGAAACGGGACAGGGCAGGGTATGGCTACACCTTC. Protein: CAWKRDRAGYGYTF.

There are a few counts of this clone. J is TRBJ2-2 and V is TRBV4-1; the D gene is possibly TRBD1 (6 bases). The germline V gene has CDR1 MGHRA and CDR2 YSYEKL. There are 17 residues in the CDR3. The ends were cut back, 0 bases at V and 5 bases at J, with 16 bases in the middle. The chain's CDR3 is CASSQESTGTRTGELFF. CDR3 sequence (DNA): TGCGCCAGCAGCCAAGAGTCCACGGGGACAAGGACCGGGGAGCTGTTTTTT.

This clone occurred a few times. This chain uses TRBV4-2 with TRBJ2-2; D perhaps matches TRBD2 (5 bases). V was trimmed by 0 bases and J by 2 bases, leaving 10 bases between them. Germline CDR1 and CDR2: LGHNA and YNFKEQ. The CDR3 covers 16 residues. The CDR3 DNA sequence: TGTGCCAGCAGCCAAGAGTATGGACTTAACACCGGGGAGCTGTTTTTT. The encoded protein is CASSQEYGLNTGELFF.

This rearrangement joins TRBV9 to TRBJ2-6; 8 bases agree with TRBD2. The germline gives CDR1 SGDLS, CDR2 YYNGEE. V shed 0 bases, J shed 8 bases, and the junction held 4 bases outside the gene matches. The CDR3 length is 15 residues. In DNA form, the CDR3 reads TGTGCCAGCAGCGTAGGAGCGGGGGCGACCAACGTCCTGACTTTC. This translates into CASSVGAGATNVLTF.

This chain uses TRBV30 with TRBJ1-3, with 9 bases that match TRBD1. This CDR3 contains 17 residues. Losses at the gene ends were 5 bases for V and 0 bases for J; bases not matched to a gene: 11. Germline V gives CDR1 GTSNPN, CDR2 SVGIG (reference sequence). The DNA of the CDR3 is TGTGCCTGGGGACAGGGGTGGGACCCGTCCTCTGGAAACACCATATATTTT. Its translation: CAWGQGWDPSSGNTIYF. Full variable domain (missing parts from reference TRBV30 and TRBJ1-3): SQTIHQWPATLVQPVGSPLSLECTVEGTSNPNLYWYRQAAGRGLQLLFYSVGIGQISSEVPQNLSASRPQDRQFILSSKKLLLSDSGFYLCAWGQGWDPSSGNTIYFGEGSWLTVV.

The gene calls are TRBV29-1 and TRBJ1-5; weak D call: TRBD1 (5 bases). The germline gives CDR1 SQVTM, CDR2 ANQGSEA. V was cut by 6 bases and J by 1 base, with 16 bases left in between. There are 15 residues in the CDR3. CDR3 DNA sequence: TGCAGCGTCAGGGAGGTGACAGCGAGCAATCAGCCCCAGCATTTT. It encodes CSVREVTASNQPQHF.

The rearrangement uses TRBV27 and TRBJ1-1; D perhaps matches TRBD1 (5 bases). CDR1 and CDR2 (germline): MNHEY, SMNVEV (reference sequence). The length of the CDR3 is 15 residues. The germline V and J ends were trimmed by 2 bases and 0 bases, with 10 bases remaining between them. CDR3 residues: CASSLQGPMNTEAFF. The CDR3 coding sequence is TGTGCCAGCAGTTTACAGGGTCCGATGAACACTGAAGCTTTCTTT.

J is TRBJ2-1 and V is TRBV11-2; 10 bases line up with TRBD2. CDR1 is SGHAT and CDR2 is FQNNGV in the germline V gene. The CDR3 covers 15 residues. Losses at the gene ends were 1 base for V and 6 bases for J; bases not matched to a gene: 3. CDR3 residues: CASSLGAGGPNEQFF. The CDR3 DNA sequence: TGTGCCAGCAGCTTAGGAGCGGGGGGGCCCAATGAGCAGTTCTTC.

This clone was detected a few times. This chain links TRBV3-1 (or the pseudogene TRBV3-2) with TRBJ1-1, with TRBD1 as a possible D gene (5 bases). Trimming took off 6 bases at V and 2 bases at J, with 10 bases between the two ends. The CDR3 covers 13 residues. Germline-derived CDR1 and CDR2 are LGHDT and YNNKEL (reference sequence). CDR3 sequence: CASRRQTNTEAFF. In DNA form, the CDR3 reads TGTGCCAGCAGGCGACAGACCAACACTGAAGCTTTCTTT.

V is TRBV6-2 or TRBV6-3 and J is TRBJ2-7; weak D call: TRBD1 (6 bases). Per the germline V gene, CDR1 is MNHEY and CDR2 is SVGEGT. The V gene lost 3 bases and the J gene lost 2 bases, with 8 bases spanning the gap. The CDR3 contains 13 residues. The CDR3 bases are TGTGCCAGCAGTTATTGGACAGCCTACGAGCAGTACTTC. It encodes CASSYWTAYEQYF.

The DNA of the CDR3 is TGTGCCAGCAGCGTGTCATCACAGGGCAGCCCCGCTTTGAGGGGCTACACCTTC. Protein product: CASSVSSQGSPALRGYTF. The V call is TRBV9, the J call TRBJ1-2; possibly TRBD1 for D (6 bases). V was trimmed by 2 bases and J by 8 bases, leaving 28 bases between them. Germline V gene data show CDR1 as SGDLS and CDR2 as YYNGEE. This CDR3 is 18 amino acids long.

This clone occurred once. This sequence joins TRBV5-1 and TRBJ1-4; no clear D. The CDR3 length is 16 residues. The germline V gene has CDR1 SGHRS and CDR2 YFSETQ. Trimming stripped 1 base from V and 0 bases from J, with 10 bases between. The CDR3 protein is CASSLTAVATNEKLFF. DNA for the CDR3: TGCGCCAGCAGCTTGACGGCGGTTGCAACTAATGAAAAACTGTTTTTT.

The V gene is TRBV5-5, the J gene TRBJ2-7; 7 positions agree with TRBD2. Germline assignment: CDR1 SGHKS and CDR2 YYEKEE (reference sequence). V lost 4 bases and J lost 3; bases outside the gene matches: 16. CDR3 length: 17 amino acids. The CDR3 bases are TGTGCCAGCAGCACGGGCGGGGGAGCGGGGCTTTACTACGAGCAGTACTTC. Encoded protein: CASSTGGGAGLYYEQYF.

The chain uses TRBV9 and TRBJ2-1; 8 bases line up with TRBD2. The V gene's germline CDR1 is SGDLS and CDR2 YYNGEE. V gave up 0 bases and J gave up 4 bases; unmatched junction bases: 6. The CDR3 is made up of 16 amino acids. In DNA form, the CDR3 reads TGTGCCAGCAGCGTAGGCCCCGGCGGGGGGTACAATGAGCAGTTCTTC. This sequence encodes CASSVGPGGGYNEQFF. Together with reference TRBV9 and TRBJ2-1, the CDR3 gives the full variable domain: DSGVTQTPKHLITATGQRVTLRCSPRSGDLSVYWYQQSLDQGLQFLIQYYNGEERAKGNILERFSAQQFPDLHSELNLSSLELGDSALYFCASSVGPGGGYNEQFFGPGTRLTVL.